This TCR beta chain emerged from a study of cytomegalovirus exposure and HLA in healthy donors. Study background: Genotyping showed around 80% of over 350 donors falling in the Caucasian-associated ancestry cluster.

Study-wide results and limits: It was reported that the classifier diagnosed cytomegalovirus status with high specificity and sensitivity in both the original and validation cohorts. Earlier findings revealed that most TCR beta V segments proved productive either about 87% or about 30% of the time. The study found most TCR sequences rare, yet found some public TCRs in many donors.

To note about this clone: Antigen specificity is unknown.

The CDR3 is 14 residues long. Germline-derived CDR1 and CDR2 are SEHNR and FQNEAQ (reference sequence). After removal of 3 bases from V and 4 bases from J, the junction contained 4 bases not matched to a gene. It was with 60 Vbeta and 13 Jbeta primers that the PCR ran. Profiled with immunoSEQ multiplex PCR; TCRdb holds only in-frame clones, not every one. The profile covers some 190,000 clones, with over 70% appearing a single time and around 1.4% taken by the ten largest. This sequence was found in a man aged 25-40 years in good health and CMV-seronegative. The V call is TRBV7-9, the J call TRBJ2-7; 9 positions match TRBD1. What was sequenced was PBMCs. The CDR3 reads CASSFGQGIYEQYF. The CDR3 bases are TGTGCCAGCAGCTTCGGACAGGGGATTTACGAGCAGTACTTC.